These 16 T cell receptor beta chains were all obtained from the same sample, sequenced in a study of CD8 T cells in ankylosing spondylitis. MiXCR, run by TCRdb on the 5' RACE reads, gives a single entry per CDR3 protein. The table shows 390,000 or so distinct CDR3 sequences, with approximately 20% occurring only once. Their target antigens are unknown. Findings and caveats of the study: One TCR beta motif, made up of roughly 8 highly homologous variants, appeared characteristic of ankylosing spondylitis blood.

The specimen was blood, either unsorted or a sorted T cell fraction (not recorded which). The receptor source for this set is a male donor with ankylosing spondylitis.

This clonotype was detected only a few times. The chain couples TRBV7-2 to TRBJ2-5; possibly TRBD2 for D (6 bases). The CDR3 totals 15 residues. Germline CDR1 is SGHTA and CDR2 is FQGNSA. Trimming took off 3 bases at V and 4 bases at J, with 15 bases between the two ends. The CDR3 here is CASSLARIGGETQYF. CDR3 DNA: TGTGCCAGCAGCTTGGCAAGAATCGGGGGAGAGACCCAGTACTTC.

The genes are TRBV18 and TRBJ2-6; TRBD2 is a possible D gene (6 bases). V was pared by 3 bases and J by 2 bases, with 14 bases between. Germline V CDR1 and CDR2: KGHSH, LQKENI. The CDR3 runs 17 residues. CDR3 DNA: TGTGCCAGCTCACCCCGAGCGGGTGCGACTGGGGCCAACGTCCTGACTTTC. Its translation: CASSPRAGATGANVLTF.

This chain joins TRBV6-5 and TRBJ1-4; TRBD1 aligns across 7 bases. V was clipped by 0 bases and J by 6 bases; unmatched bases: 7. Germline V gene sequence: CDR1 MNHEY, CDR2 SVGAGI. The CDR3 spans 16 residues. CDR3 amino acids: CASSYSGGGAYEKLFF. The DNA of the CDR3 is TGTGCCAGCAGTTACTCCGGAGGGGGCGCTTATGAAAAACTGTTTTTT.

This clonotype turned up a few times. The chain employs TRBV11-2 and TRBJ2-4; 7 bases line up with TRBD1. Germline V gene lookup returns CDR1 SGHAT and CDR2 FQNNGV. V shed 5 bases and J 4 bases; nucleotides not matched to a gene: 8. The CDR3 covers 15 residues. This CDR3 is CASSNNRGIKNIQYF. CDR3 in DNA: TGTGCCAGCAGCAACAACAGGGGAATAAAAAACATTCAGTACTTC.

The genes are TRBV6-1 and TRBJ1-4; TRBD1 aligns across 7 bases. CDR1 MNHNS and CDR2 SASEGT come from the germline V gene. The V segment lost 6 bases and the J segment 8 bases; nucleotides outside the gene matches: 9. The CDR3 is 14 amino acids. CDR3 in amino acids: CASSQNRGGEKLFF. CDR3 DNA: TGTGCCAGCAGCCAGAACAGGGGAGGGGAAAAACTGTTTTTT.

This clonotype was seen only once. This chain links TRBV20-1 with TRBJ1-1, with D tentatively TRBD1 (5 bases). The CDR3 runs to 11 residues. Trimming stripped 3 bases from V and 5 bases from J, with 7 bases between. Germline assignment: CDR1 DFQATT and CDR2 SNEGSKA (reference sequence). The CDR3 DNA reads TGCAGTGCTAGTAGGGGAACTGAAGCTTTCTTT. Translating it yields CSASRGTEAFF.

This clonotype has only a few counts. V usage is TRBV19 and J usage is TRBJ1-4; D remains ambiguous. The V end lost 8 bases, the J end lost 5 bases, and 15 bases lay between the germline ends. The CDR3 contains 14 residues. CDR1 and CDR2 from the germline V gene are LNHDA and SQIVND (reference sequence). As DNA, the CDR3 is TGTGCCAGTGGCTGGGGAGGAAGGAATGAAAAACTGTTTTTT. Translating it yields CASGWGGRNEKLFF.

The sample holds a few counts of this clonotype. This rearrangement joins TRBV6-5 to TRBJ1-5, with TRBD1 as a possible D gene (6 bases). V lost 0 bases and J lost 3, with 15 bases in between. The CDR3 covers 17 residues. Per germline, CDR1 MNHEY and CDR2 SVGAGI. CDR3 protein: CASSYSSTGINNQPQHF. The CDR3 DNA sequence: TGTGCCAGCAGTTACTCGAGTACAGGGATCAACAATCAGCCCCAGCATTTT.

The chain couples TRBV7-2 to TRBJ1-1; possibly TRBD1 for D (5 bases). The V end lost 3 bases, the J end lost 0 bases, and 11 bases lay between the germline ends. In germline, CDR1 is SGHTA, CDR2 FQGNSA. This CDR3 is built from 15 residues. DNA of the CDR3: TGTGCCAGCAGCTTGGGAAGGGGCATGAACACTGAAGCTTTCTTT. Translation gives CASSLGRGMNTEAFF. The full variable domain, in which reference TRBV7-2 and TRBJ1-1 provide the parts outside the CDR3, is GAGVSQSPSNKVTEKGKDVELRCDPISGHTALYWYRQSLGQGLEFLIYFQGNSAPDKSGLPSDRFSAERTGGSVSTLTIQRTQQEDSAVYLCASSLGRGMNTEAFFGQGTRLTVV.

The J gene is TRBJ1-5, the V gene TRBV20-1; D is unresolved. The germline CDR1 and CDR2 sequences are DFQATT and SNEGSKA (reference sequence). Trimming left V 0 bases short and J 5 bases short, with 11 bases between. The CDR3 spans 14 residues. DNA for the CDR3: TGCAGTGCTAGAGATCCGGACCGTGATCAGCCCCAGCATTTT. It codes for CSARDPDRDQPQHF.

The rearrangement joins TRBV18 to TRBJ2-5; TRBD1 agrees at 7 bases. The V segment lost 3 bases and the J segment 5 bases; nucleotides outside the gene matches: 6. Germline CDR1 and CDR2: KGHSH and LQKENI. The CDR3 runs 14 residues. CDR3 DNA sequence: TGTGCCAGCTCACCCGGACAGGATCTGGAGACCCAGTACTTC. This translates into CASSPGQDLETQYF.

This clonotype occurred a few times. The chain carries TRBV10-3 and TRBJ1-2; D call uncertain. Between the trimmed V and J ends, which lost 3 bases and 1 base, there was a span of 15 bases. CDR3 size: 16 residues. Germline V lookup: CDR1 ENHRY, CDR2 SYGVKD. In DNA, the CDR3 is TGTGCCATCAGTGACCCGGCTGCAGGCAATAACTATGGCTACACCTTC. Its protein is CAISDPAAGNNYGYTF.

This clonotype was counted between two and nine times. The V call is TRBV20-1, the J call TRBJ2-1, with TRBD2 identical over 7 bases. Germline CDR1 is DFQATT and CDR2 is SNEGSKA (reference sequence). Unmatched junction bases numbered 17, after V lost 7 bases and J lost 8 bases. This CDR3 region has 15 residues. This chain's CDR3 is CSVRRWSGILDEQFF. The CDR3 nucleotides read TGCAGTGTCAGAAGGTGGAGCGGGATATTGGATGAGCAGTTCTTC.

This clonotype occurred a few times. The CDR3 nucleotides are TGTGCCAGCAGAGGGACCCCAGATACGAAGACCCAGTACTTC. Its translation is CASRGTPDTKTQYF. The chain couples TRBV3-1 to TRBJ2-5; D may be TRBD1 or TRBD2 (5 bases each). V was pared by 6 bases and J by 6 bases, with 17 bases between. From germline, CDR1 is LGHDT and CDR2 YNNKEL (reference sequence). The CDR3 runs 14 residues.

This chain connects TRBV19 to TRBJ2-7, with 12 bases lining up with TRBD2. The germline CDR1 and CDR2 sequences are LNHDA and SQIVND (reference sequence). V trimming: 8 bases; J trimming: 4 bases; junction bases outside the gene matches: 9. The CDR3 length is 15 residues. CDR3 region: CASRPGLAGMYEQYF. Written as DNA, the CDR3 is TGTGCCAGTCGACCCGGACTAGCGGGAATGTACGAGCAGTACTTC.

The V gene is TRBV21-1, the J gene TRBJ2-3; TRBD1 is the table's D call, not checked against the DNA. TRBV21-1 is described as a pseudogene. The length of the CDR3 is 16 residues. CDR3: CASYTQDPNLTDTQYF. In DNA form, the CDR3 reads TGTGCCAGCTACACACAGGACCCCAACCTCACAGATACGCAGTATTTT.